This T cell receptor beta chain came from a study of T cell changes during pregnancy in multiple sclerosis. Sequencing was performed with immunoSEQ multiplex PCR; in TCRdb, only in-frame clones are kept and a portion is missing. The sample shows 70,000 to 95,000 clones, almost 95% of them seen only once. V lost 1 base to trimming and J lost 2 bases, with 8 bases between them. The germline gives CDR1 LNHNV, CDR2 YYDKDF (reference sequence). This CDR3 has 14 residues. The TCR originated in a female donor with multiple sclerosis, enrolled in a pregnancy study. The chain uses TRBV15 and TRBJ1-1; D remains ambiguous. The source was peripheral blood, collected in the third trimester of pregnancy. For the CDR3, the DNA is TGTGCCACCAGCAGAGGGGAGGGCAACACTGAAGCTTTCTTT. Translated, it gives CATSRGEGNTEAFF.